Listed here are 7 T cell receptor beta chains from one sample, sequenced in a study of T cells in Graves' hyperthyroidism and ophthalmopathy. Researchers amplified the TCR beta CDR3 regions from RNA transcripts. The HTBI primer set was used in a first-round RT-PCR of the TCR CDR3. Using its own MiXCR run on the multiplex PCR reads, TCRdb lists one record per CDR3 protein. The sample lists hundreds of thousands of distinct CDR3 sequences, about 14% occurring once. Sequences were obtained from blood. The receptors shown here come from a woman aged 25 to 45 with Graves' hyperthyroidism.

Ten or more counts support this clonotype. This chain connects TRBV6-2 or TRBV6-3 to TRBJ1-6; D is ambiguous. V was cut by 2 bases and J by 7 bases, with 12 bases left in between. Germline V gives CDR1 MNHEY, CDR2 SVGEGT. CDR3 length: 15 residues. Written as DNA, the CDR3 is TGTGCCAGCAGTTACGCGCCCCAGCTGAATTCACCCCTCCACTTT. Encoded protein: CASSYAPQLNSPLHF.

The CDR3 DNA sequence: TGTGCCAGCAGCTTCACTAGCGGGAGTGGGGAGCAGTTCTTC. Protein sequence: CASSFTSGSGEQFF. The V gene is TRBV7-9, the J gene TRBJ2-1; 11 bases map to TRBD2. Germline lookup yields CDR1 SEHNR and CDR2 FQNEAQ (reference sequence). The length of the CDR3 is 14 residues. V shed 3 bases and J 10 bases; nucleotides not matched to a gene: 5.

The genes are TRBV20-1 and TRBJ2-7; D is uncertain. Germline CDR1 and CDR2: DFQATT and SNEGSKA (reference sequence). The CDR3 is 12 residues long. V was cut by 5 bases and J by 2 bases, with 10 bases left in between. The CDR3 region has the DNA TGCAGTGCTGCACAGAGTACCTACGAGCAGTACTTC. This sequence encodes CSAAQSTYEQYF.

The chain couples TRBV7-9 to TRBJ2-1; 7 nucleotides align to TRBD2. From germline, CDR1 is SEHNR and CDR2 FQNEAQ (reference sequence). The CDR3 extends over 15 amino acids. V dropped 1 base and J dropped 4; count of bases not matched to a gene: 4. The DNA for the CDR3 is TGTGCCAGCAGCTTAGACCCTAGCGGTTACAATGAGCAGTTCTTC. It codes for CASSLDPSGYNEQFF.

This clonotype was recorded many times. V gene TRBV18 combines with J gene TRBJ1-4, with a tentative D call TRBD1 (6 bases). CDR3 length: 14 residues. V lost 6 bases to trimming and J lost 6 bases, with 14 bases between them. The V gene's germline CDR1 is KGHSH and CDR2 LQKENI. Written as DNA, the CDR3 is TGTGCCAGCTCGGATGACAGGCTTGATGAAAAACTGTTTTTT. Protein: CASSDDRLDEKLFF. Filled out from reference TRBV18 and TRBJ1-4, the complete variable domain reads NAGVMQNPRHLVRRRGQEARLRCSPMKGHSHVYWYRQLPEEGLKFMVYLQKENIIDESGMPKERFSAEFPKEGPSILRIQQVVRGDSAAYFCASSDDRLDEKLFFGSGTQLSVL.

This clonotype was seen a few times. The J gene is TRBJ2-5, the V gene TRBV20-1, with D maybe TRBD2 (5 bases). The CDR3 runs 14 residues. CDR1 is DFQATT, CDR2 SNEGSKA, per germline (reference sequence). Trimming cost V 3 bases and J 2 bases, with 13 bases left between them. The CDR3 loop reads CSASLPGVQETQYF. The CDR3 DNA reads as TGCAGTGCTAGCCTTCCCGGGGTACAAGAGACCCAGTACTTC.

Of note for this clonotype: One end of the junction fails to match germline, which may point to a read error. The chain combines TRBV29-1 with TRBJ2-3, with D possibly matching TRBD1 (6 bases). The CDR3 has 12 residues. CDR1 and CDR2 (germline): SQVTM, ANQGSEA. The CDR3 sequence: CSSVTGTDTQCF. The CDR3 nucleotides read TGCAGCTCCGTGACAGGCACAGATACGCAGTGTTTT.